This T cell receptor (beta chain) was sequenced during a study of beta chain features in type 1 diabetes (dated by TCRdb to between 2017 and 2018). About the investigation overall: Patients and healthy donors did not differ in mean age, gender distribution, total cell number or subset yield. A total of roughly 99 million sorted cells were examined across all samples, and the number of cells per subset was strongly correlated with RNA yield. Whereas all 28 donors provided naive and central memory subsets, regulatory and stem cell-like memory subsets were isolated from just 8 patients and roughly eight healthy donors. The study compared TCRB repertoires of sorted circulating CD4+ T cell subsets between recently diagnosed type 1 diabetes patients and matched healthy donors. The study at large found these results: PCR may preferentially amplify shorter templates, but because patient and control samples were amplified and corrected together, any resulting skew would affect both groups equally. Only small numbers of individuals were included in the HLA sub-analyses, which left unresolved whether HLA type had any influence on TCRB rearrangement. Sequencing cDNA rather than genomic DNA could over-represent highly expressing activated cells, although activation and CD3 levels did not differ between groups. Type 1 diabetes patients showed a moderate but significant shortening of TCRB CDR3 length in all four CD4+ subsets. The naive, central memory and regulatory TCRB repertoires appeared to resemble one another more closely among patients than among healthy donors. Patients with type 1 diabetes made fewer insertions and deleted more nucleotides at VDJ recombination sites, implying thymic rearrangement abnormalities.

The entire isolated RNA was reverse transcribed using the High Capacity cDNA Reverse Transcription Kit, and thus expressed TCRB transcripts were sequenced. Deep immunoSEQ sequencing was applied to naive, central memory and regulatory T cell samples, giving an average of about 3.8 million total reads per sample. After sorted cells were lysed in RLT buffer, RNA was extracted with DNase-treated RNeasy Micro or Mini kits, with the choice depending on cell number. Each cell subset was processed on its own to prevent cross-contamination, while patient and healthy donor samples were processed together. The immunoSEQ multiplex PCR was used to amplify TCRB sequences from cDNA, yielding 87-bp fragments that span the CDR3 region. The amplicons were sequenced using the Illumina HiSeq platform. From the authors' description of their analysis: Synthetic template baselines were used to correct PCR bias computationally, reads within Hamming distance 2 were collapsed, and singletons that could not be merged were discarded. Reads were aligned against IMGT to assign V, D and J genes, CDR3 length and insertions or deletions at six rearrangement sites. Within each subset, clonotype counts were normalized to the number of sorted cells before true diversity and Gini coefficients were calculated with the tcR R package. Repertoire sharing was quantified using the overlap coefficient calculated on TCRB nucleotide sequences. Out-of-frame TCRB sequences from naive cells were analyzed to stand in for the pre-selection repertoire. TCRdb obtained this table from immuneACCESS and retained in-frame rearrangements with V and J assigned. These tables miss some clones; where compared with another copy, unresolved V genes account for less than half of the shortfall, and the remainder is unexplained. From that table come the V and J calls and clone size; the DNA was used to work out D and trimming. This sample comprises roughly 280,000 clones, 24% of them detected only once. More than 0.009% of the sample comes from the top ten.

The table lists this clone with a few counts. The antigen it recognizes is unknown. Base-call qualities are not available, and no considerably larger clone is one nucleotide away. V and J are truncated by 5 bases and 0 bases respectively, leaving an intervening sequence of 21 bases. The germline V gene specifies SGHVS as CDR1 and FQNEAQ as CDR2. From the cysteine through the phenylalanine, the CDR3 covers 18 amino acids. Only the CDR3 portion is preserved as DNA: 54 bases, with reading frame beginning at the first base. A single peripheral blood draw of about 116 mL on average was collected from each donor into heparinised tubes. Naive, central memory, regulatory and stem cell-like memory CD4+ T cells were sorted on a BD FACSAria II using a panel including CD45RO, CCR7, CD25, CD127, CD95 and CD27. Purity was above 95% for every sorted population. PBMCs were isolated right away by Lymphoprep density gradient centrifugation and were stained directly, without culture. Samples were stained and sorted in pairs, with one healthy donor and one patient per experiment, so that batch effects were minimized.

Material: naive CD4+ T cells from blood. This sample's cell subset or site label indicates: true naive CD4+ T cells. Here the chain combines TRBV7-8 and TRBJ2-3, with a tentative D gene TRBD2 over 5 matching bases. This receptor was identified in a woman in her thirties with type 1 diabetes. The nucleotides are TGTGCCAGCAGCCTTCCTCACCAGACTATCTCTAGCACAGATACGCAGTATTTT. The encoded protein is CASSLPHQTISSTDTQYF. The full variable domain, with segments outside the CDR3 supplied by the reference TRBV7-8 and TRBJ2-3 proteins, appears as GAGVSQSPRYKVAKRGQDVALRCDPISGHVSLFWYQQALGQGPEFLTYFQNEAQLDKSGLPSDRFFAERPEGSVSTLKIQRTQQEDSAVYLCASSLPHQTISSTDTQYFGPGTRLTVL.